These 2 T cell receptor beta chains were all obtained from the same sample, sequenced in a study of cytomegalovirus exposure and HLA in healthy donors. The PCR had 60 Vbeta and 13 Jbeta primers. TCRdb's copy holds only in-frame clones and misses some; the assay was immunoSEQ multiplex PCR. The data contain roughly 130,000 clones, roughly 70% of them singletons. The sample was PBMCs. Receptors originate from a man in his forties in good health and CMV-seropositive.

This clone has just a few counts. The chain has TRBV7-8 and TRBJ1-2; the match to TRBD1 covers 7 bases. Per germline, CDR1 SGHVS and CDR2 FQNEAQ. J gave up 2 bases and V 5 bases, and 8 bases lay outside the gene matches. CDR3 size: 15 residues. For the CDR3, the DNA is TGTGCCAGCAGCATAATACCGGGACAGAACTATGGCTACACCTTC. Encoded protein: CASSIIPGQNYGYTF.

This sequence joins TRBV4-2 and TRBJ2-5, with 9 positions matching TRBD1. The J call may be incorrect, as the DNA end agrees better with TRBJ2-7. The CDR3 extends over 16 amino acids. The germline V gene has CDR1 LGHNA and CDR2 YNFKEQ. The CDR3 loop reads CASSQDGGQGINEQYF. Here the CDR3 DNA reads TGTGCCAGCAGCCAAGATGGGGGACAGGGTATCAACGAGCAGTACTTC.